The 10 T cell receptor beta chains listed next were all sequenced from one sample in a study of T-cell reconstitution after alpha-beta-depleted transplantation in children. Using unique molecular identifiers, the investigators prepared the TCRbeta library. Using its own MiXCR run on the PCR reads, TCRdb lists one record per CDR3 protein. The sample has about 610,000 distinct CDR3 sequences, over 9.5% seen once. The sample was PBMCs from the stem cell graft donor, taken from the stem cell graft. The receptors were sampled from a human donor who donated a stem cell graft to a child with acute myeloid leukemia.

The chain employs TRBV15 and TRBJ2-1; TRBD2 matches at 10 bases. The CDR3 contains 17 residues. The germline V gene encodes CDR1 LNHNV and CDR2 YYDKDF (reference sequence). The trim removed 3 bases at V and 9 bases at J, leaving 14 bases unmatched. Here the CDR3 DNA reads TGTGCCACCAGCAGGGGACCTCTAGCGGGAGTTTCGGGTGAGCAGTTCTTC. As protein: CATSRGPLAGVSGEQFF.

This clonotype came up many times. The CDR3 bases are TGTGCCACCAGAGCCCTGACACTAGATCCCCAGTACTTC. Its translation: CATRALTLDPQYF. The chain joins TRBV24-1 to TRBJ2-5; TRBD2 is a possible D gene (5 bases). CDR1 KGHDR and CDR2 SFDVKD come from the germline V gene. The CDR3 consists of 13 residues. Trimming cost V 7 bases and J 9 bases, with 17 bases left between them.

The chain employs TRBV7-2 and TRBJ2-1; the D gene is possibly TRBD1 (6 bases). Germline CDR1 reads SGHTA; CDR2 reads FQGNSA. The V and J ends lost 8 bases and 2 bases respectively, with 19 bases between them. The CDR3 has 16 amino acids. The CDR3 DNA reads as TGTGCCAGCTCCTACTATCGGACAGCCCCCTACAATGAGCAGTTCTTC. Translated: CASSYYRTAPYNEQFF.

This clonotype was seen ten or more times. J is TRBJ1-1 and V is TRBV20-1; weak D call: TRBD1 (5 bases). The germline gives CDR1 DFQATT, CDR2 SNEGSKA (reference sequence). The CDR3 totals 16 residues. V was shortened by 0 bases and J by 4 bases, with 18 bases between the two germline ends. The chain's CDR3 is CSARDWARGEGTEAFF. CDR3 nucleotide sequence: TGCAGTGCTAGAGATTGGGCGAGGGGTGAGGGCACTGAAGCTTTCTTT.

This clonotype was counted a few times. This sequence joins TRBV20-1 and TRBJ2-1; 10 positions match TRBD2. CDR1 is DFQATT, CDR2 SNEGSKA, per germline (reference sequence). V gave up 2 bases and J gave up 0 bases; unmatched junction bases: 4. The CDR3 has 16 amino acids. The CDR3 region is CSARRGLATSYNEQFF. The CDR3 nucleotides are TGCAGTGCTAGACGGGGACTAGCGACCTCCTACAATGAGCAGTTCTTC.

This rearrangement joins TRBV20-1 to TRBJ1-5; D possibly corresponds to TRBD1 (6 bases). V was clipped by 8 bases and J by 2 bases, with 13 bases between them. In germline, CDR1 is DFQATT, CDR2 SNEGSKA (reference sequence). This CDR3 is 13 amino acids long. The CDR3 DNA reads TGCAGTCCGGGACACGGAGGCAATCAGCCCCAGCATTTT. As protein: CSPGHGGNQPQHF.

J is TRBJ2-3 and V is TRBV15; tentatively, D is TRBD1 or TRBD2 (6 bases each). The V gene's germline CDR1 is LNHNV and CDR2 YYDKDF (reference sequence). The CDR3 covers 15 residues. Trimming removed 7 bases from V and 2 bases from J, with 16 bases in between. The CDR3 loop reads CATNPGRGLTDTQYF. The CDR3 DNA follows: TGTGCCACCAACCCGGGTCGGGGGCTCACAGATACGCAGTATTTT.

This chain links TRBV25-1 with TRBJ2-1; tentative D call: TRBD1 (5 bases). V lost 3 bases to trimming and J lost 2 bases, with 8 bases between them. Germline V gene data show CDR1 as MGHDK and CDR2 as SYGVNS. This CDR3 spans 14 amino acids. The CDR3 DNA sequence: TGTGCCAGCAGTGACAGGGTCGCCTACAATGAGCAGTTCTTC. This encodes CASSDRVAYNEQFF.

CDR3 region: CASSRHRVSNQPQHF. CDR3 bases: TGTGCCAGCAGCCGCCACAGGGTTAGCAATCAGCCCCAGCATTTT. The V and J genes are TRBV5-8 and TRBJ1-5, with a weak D call TRBD1 (6 bases). Germline lookup yields CDR1 SGHTS and CDR2 YDEGEE. V lost 4 bases and J lost 0, with 11 bases in between. This CDR3 region has 15 residues.

The chain combines TRBV28 with TRBJ2-7; possible D gene TRBD2, 5 bases. The CDR3 is 14 amino acids. CDR1 MDHEN and CDR2 SYDVKM come from the germline V gene. V dropped 0 bases and J dropped 3 bases, with 9 bases sitting between them. The CDR3 sequence: CASSLWTGLYEQYF. DNA for the CDR3: TGTGCCAGCAGTTTATGGACTGGACTCTACGAGCAGTACTTC.